This TCR beta chain appears in the sequencing data of a study of OX40 agonist ivuxolimab in advanced cancers. At the level of the study: Cancers in dose escalation were hepatocellular, melanoma, renal cell and head and neck. General study points: At 0.1 to 3.0 mg/kg and by week 6, clonal expansion occurred in CD4+ and CD8+ blood T cells.

Details on this clone: Its specificity is not known.

The V end lost 0 bases, the J end lost 2 bases, and 20 bases lay between the germline ends. CDR3 length: 19 amino acids. Germline values: CDR1 LGHNA, CDR2 YSLEER. Sequenced by immunoSEQ multiplex PCR; TCRdb stores in-frame clones only, minus some. The sample yields tens of thousands of clones, around 79% seen once. The sample was CD4+ or CD8+ T cells sorted from blood, taken in a trial of the OX40 agonist ivuxolimab. This TCR was sampled from an adult with an advanced solid tumor such as melanoma, head and neck, liver or kidney cancer. This chain connects TRBV4-3 to TRBJ2-4; possible D gene TRBD1, 6 bases. The CDR3 loop reads CASSQEGGQILSTKNIQYF. Written as DNA, the CDR3 is TGCGCCAGCAGCCAAGAAGGCGGACAGATTCTAAGCACCAAAAACATTCAGTACTTC.